The entry below describes one T cell receptor beta chain. Its antigen remains undetermined. Per-nucleotide qualities are absent, and no much larger clonotype sits a single base away. Stable Graves' hyperthyroidism was defined as the absence of progression to ophthalmopathy over 18 months of follow-up. Hyperthyroidism patients were newly diagnosed, with disease duration under 2 months, and aged 18 to 65 years. Any patient with an uncontrolled infection, another autoimmune disease, pregnancy or lactation was excluded. Diagnoses relied on clinical symptoms, serum thyroxine and TRAb, thyroid ultrasound and orbital computed tomography. Ficoll-Paque density gradient centrifugation was used to isolate PBMCs from about 10 ml of fresh peripheral blood. Total RNA was extracted with Trizol reagent, and quality was checked on an Agilent 2100 Bioanalyzer. This sample is drawn from a study of T cells in Graves' hyperthyroidism and ophthalmopathy (dated by TCRdb to the late 2010s). General notes on the study: Peripheral blood was sampled at the time of initial diagnosis, prior to any treatment. To identify distinguishing TCR V-J signatures, a discovery cohort of about a hundred patients was used, comprising roughly 45 with Graves' ophthalmopathy and around 57 with stable Graves' hyperthyroidism. Prospective prediction of ophthalmopathy was tested in an independent validation cohort consisting of 18 to 20 hyperthyroidism patients and around 17 patients who later progressed to ophthalmopathy. After blood sampling, hyperthyroidism patients were treated with methimazole at a starting dose of 30 mg daily, and ophthalmopathy patients were treated with high-dose intravenous methylprednisolone. The 100 discovery patients were divided at random into training and test sets in a 7:3 ratio. In addition, the study compared T-cell repertoires in thyroid tissue and in blood from six Graves' hyperthyroidism patients. According to the paper, TCR Vbeta CDR3 sequencing was carried out on 135 peripheral blood samples, which came from over 40 ophthalmopathy, under 80 hyperthyroidism and roughly 17 progressor patients. General study outcomes and caveats: Most expanded thyroid clonotypes (frequency above 0.001) were also detected in blood, suggesting blood repertoires may reflect thyroid immune responses. A model built on a 13 V-J signature distinguished ophthalmopathy from stable hyperthyroidism, reaching 87.88% sensitivity and about 81% specificity in cross-validation and 80%/75% in testing. In validation, the model predicted progression to ophthalmopathy a median of about 5.9 months before onset, with about 67% sensitivity and roughly 77% specificity. No statistical method was used to set the sample size in advance, and investigators knew the group allocation.

The TCR beta CDR3 regions were amplified from the RNA transcripts. A first-round RT-PCR of the TCR CDR3 used the HTBI primer set with the Qiagen OneStep RT-PCR kit. The libraries were constructed in a second round of multiplex PCR and then size-selected and purified. Libraries were sequenced paired-end with 100 bp reads on an Illumina HiSeq2000. The paper's processing steps were these. SOAPnuke was used to process the raw data, with reads discarded if the reads contained adapters or uncalled bases, had a mean Phred below 15, or lacked an exact constant-primer or identifier match. COPE v1.2.5 was used to merge the high-quality paired reads, and each unique nucleotide sequence was defined as a clonotype. MiTCR v1.1 was used to align clonotypes to the IMGT TRBV, TRBD and TRBJ reference segments. The analysis was restricted to V-J combinations with a frequency above 0.0001, which together covered just over 98% of the repertoires. A TCS score was defined as the ratio between F50 (clonal expansion) and ExV (chaos), using BLOSUM62-based TCRdist between CDR3 peptides within each V-J. Welch's t-statistics and random forest reduced some 510 V-J features to roughly 13, which were used in a naive Bayes classifier (R e1071). TCRdb applied fastp at Q25 and MiXCR to the public reads, then kept only in-frame beta chains. Each entry merges the rows of one CDR3 protein and shows their most common DNA and genes. The V and J calls and clone size come from TCRdb's table, not from the authors' own analysis. The sample has hundreds of thousands of distinct CDR3 sequences on record, 16% of them singletons. Of the sample, about 17% is held by the ten largest clones.

Trimmed from V: 6 bases; trimmed from J: 1 base; junction bases lacking a gene match: 7. The CDR3 starts with the cysteine, ends with the phenylalanine, and has 16 residues. Left in the record is the CDR3 DNA by itself, 48 bases read in frame from the first base. Taken from the germline V gene, the CDR1 and CDR2 loops are WSHSY and SAAADI. This clonotype originated in a woman aged 18-29 years with Graves' hyperthyroidism. This receptor chain uses TRBV10-2 and TRBJ2-2; TRBD2 aligns with 8 central bases. Input material: blood. The nucleotides read TGCGCCAGCAGCGAGGTAGCGGGGTTGAACACCGGGGAGCTGTTTTTT. The encoded protein is CASSEVAGLNTGELFF.